The clone carrying this T cell receptor (beta chain) was detected a few times. This specimen belongs to a study of identical twins. Using its own MiXCR run on the 5' RACE reads, TCRdb lists one record per CDR3 protein. Of approximately 600,000 distinct CDR3 sequences in the sample, just over 7% were seen once. Germline V gives CDR1 MGHRA, CDR2 YSYEKL. The CDR3 has 14 amino acids. The germline V and J ends were trimmed by 2 bases and 5 bases, with 12 bases remaining between them. These same records also appear under a second study, on yellow fever vaccine responses in identical twins.

The V gene is TRBV4-1, the J gene TRBJ1-1, with D unclear. The specimen sequenced was PBMCs. This receptor was identified in a woman aged 18-35 years in good health. This chain's CDR3 is CASSQPGYGTEAFF. The DNA of the CDR3 is TGCGCCAGCAGCCAACCGGGATATGGGACTGAAGCTTTCTTT.